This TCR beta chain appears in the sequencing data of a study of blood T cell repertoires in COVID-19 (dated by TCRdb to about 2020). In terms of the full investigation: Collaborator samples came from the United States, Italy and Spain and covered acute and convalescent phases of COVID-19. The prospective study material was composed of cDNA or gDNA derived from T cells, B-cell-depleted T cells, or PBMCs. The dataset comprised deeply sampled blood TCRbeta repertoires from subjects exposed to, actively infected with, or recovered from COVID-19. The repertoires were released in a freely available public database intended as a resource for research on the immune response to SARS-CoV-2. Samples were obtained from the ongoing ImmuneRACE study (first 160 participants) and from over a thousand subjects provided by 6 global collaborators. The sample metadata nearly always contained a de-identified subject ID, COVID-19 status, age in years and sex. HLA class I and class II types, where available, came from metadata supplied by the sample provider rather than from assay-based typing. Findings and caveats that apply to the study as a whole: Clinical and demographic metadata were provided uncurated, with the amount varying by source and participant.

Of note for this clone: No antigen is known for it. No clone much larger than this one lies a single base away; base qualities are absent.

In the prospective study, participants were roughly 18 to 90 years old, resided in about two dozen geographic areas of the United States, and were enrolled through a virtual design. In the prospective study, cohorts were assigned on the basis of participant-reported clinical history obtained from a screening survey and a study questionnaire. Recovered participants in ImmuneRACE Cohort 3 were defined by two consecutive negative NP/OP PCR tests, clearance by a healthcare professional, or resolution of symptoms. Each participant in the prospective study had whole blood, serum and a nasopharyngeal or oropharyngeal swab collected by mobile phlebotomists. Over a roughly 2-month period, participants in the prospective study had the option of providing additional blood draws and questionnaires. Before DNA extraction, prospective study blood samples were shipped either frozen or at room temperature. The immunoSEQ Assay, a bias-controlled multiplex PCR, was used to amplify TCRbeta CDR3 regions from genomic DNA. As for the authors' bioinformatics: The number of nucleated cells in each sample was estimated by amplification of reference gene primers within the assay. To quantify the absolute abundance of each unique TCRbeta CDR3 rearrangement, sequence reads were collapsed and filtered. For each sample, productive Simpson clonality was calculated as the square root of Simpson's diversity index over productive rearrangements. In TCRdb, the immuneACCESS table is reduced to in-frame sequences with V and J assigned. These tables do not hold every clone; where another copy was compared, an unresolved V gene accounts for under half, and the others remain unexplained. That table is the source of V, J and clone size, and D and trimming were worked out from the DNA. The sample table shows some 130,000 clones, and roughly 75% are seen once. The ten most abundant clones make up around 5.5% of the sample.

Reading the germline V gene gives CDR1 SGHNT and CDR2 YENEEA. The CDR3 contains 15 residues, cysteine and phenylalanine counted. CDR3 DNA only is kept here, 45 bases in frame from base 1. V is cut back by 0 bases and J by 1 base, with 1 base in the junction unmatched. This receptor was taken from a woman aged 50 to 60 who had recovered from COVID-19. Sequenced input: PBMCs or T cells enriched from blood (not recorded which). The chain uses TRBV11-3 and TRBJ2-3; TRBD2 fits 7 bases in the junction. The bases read TGTGCCAGCAGCTTAGAAAGCGGGGGCACAGATACGCAGTATTTT. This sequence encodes CASSLESGGTDTQYF. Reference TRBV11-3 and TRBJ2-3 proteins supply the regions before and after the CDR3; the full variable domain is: EAGVVQSPRYKIIEKKQPVAFWCNPISGHNTLYWYLQNLGQGPELLIRYENEEAVDDSQLPKDRFSAERLKGVDSTLKIQPAELGDSAVYLCASSLESGGTDTQYFGPGTRLTVL.